This paragraph covers one TCR beta chain sequence. Its matching antigen is unknown. A junction boundary mismatches the germline segment, possibly from a read error. This sample also contains other DNA sequences that code for the same CDR3. Germline CDR1 and CDR2: MNHNY and SVGAGI (reference sequence). The CDR3 consists of 15 residues. Some clones are missing from TCRdb's copy, which holds only in-frame ones; the method was immunoSEQ multiplex PCR. The sample has about 1.1 million clones; about 84% are singletons. The sample belongs to a study of shared clonotypes between healthy human individuals. Study-wide results and caveats: As a rule, naive subsets had a larger estimated richness than memory subsets.

This clonotype originated in a man between 18 and 35 years old in good health. Some clones in this sample may be carry-over from other donors' samples. The V call is TRBV6-6, the J call TRBJ1-1; D is unresolved. The sample consisted of memory CD4+ T cells from PBMCs. Specified subset: CD45RA-negative fraction. CDR3 protein: CASSLLGLRNTEAFF. The CDR3 DNA reads TGTGCCAGCAGCTTACTAGGACTCAGGAACACTGAAGCCTTCTTT.